The T cell receptor beta chain described here comes from a study of blood T cells in healthy people across ages. General study points: Naive CD4+ cell counts and diversity both ran higher in long-lived than in aged donors.

This clonotype has just a few counts. Its antigen is still unknown. Together with a sample-barcoded 5' primer, a J-beta primer mix was included in a second PCR lasting about 7 to 11 cycles. MiXCR, run by TCRdb on the 5' RACE reads, gives a single entry per CDR3 protein. The sample lists some 780,000 distinct CDR3 sequences, around three fifths occurring once. The CDR3 has 15 residues. V was trimmed by 7 bases and J by 0 bases, leaving 14 bases between them. Germline CDR1 reads SGHRS; CDR2 reads YFSETQ. The chain joins TRBV5-1 to TRBJ2-1; no firm D call. Source material: blood. The receptor's source is a man in his forties in good health. CDR3 in DNA: TGCGCCAGCTCTGGCGGCCTCAGCTCCTACAATGAGCAGTTCTTC. Protein: CASSGGLSSYNEQFF.